Listed here are 19 T cell receptor beta chains from one sample, sequenced in a study of T-cell reconstitution after alpha-beta-depleted transplantation in children. It was with unique molecular identifiers that the TCRbeta library was prepared. Via MiXCR, TCRdb re-called the PCR reads, giving one row per CDR3 protein. The sample has more than 500,000 distinct CDR3 sequences, roughly 11% seen once. The source material was PBMCs, mostly from graft donor cells, sampled 180 days after TCRalphabeta/CD19-depleted stem cell transplant. Every receptor here comes from a female patient aged 2-9 years who had a stem cell transplant for aplastic anemia, so the T cells may come from the graft donor.

A remark on this clonotype: A much larger clone sits a single nucleotide away, making a read error possible. The rearrangement uses TRBV27 and TRBJ2-7, with a possible D match to TRBD1 (5 bases). This CDR3 has 12 amino acids. CDR1 and CDR2 (germline): MNHEY, SMNVEV (reference sequence). Trimming cost V 6 bases and J 0 bases, with 6 bases left between them. CDR3 in DNA: TGTGCCAGCAGCGGACACTCCTACGAGCAGTACTTC. Translating gives CASSGHSYEQYF.

This chain joins TRBV15 and TRBJ2-7; D is perhaps TRBD1 or TRBD2 (7 bases each). V dropped 0 bases and J dropped 0 bases, with 18 bases sitting between them. This CDR3 contains 18 residues. Per germline, CDR1 LNHNV and CDR2 YYDKDF (reference sequence). CDR3 nucleotide sequence: TGTGCCACCAGCAGAGATCGCCTGGACAGGACTAGCTCCTACGAGCAGTACGTC. It yields the protein CATSRDRLDRTSSYEQYV.

Many counts were recorded for this clonotype. The CDR3 is CASSLLPGGASTDTQYF. CDR3 bases: TGTGCCAGCTCACTCCTTCCGGGGGGCGCTAGCACAGATACGCAGTATTTT. The rearrangement joins TRBV18 to TRBJ2-3; D may be TRBD2 (7 bases). From germline, CDR1 is KGHSH and CDR2 LQKENI. CDR3 length: 17 residues. Trimming left V 4 bases short and J 0 bases short, with 17 bases between.

The V gene is TRBV14, the J gene TRBJ2-2, with a weak D call TRBD1 (6 bases). The CDR3 runs 15 residues. Germline values: CDR1 SGHDN, CDR2 FVKESK. Trimming left V 1 base short and J 4 bases short, with 10 bases between. The DNA for the CDR3 is TGTGCCAGCAGCCAAGTTTGGGGGCGCACCGGGGAGCTGTTTTTT. This sequence encodes CASSQVWGRTGELFF.

This clonotype has a handful of counts. The V call is TRBV6-5, the J call TRBJ2-1; no firm D call. Germline V gives CDR1 MNHEY, CDR2 SVGAGI. The CDR3 has 12 residues. The germline V and J ends were trimmed by 3 bases and 7 bases, with 7 bases remaining between them. The CDR3 coding sequence is TGTGCCAGCAGTTATGACTGGAATGAGCAGTTCTTC. This translates into CASSYDWNEQFF.

This clonotype was detected a few times. This rearrangement joins TRBV7-8 to TRBJ2-1; 8 bases are shared with TRBD2. Trimming cost V 6 bases and J 10 bases; bases outside gene matches: 8. This CDR3 is 13 amino acids long. Germline CDR1 reads SGHVS; CDR2 reads FQNEAQ. The CDR3 here is CASSRAGRGEQFF. The CDR3 nucleotides read TGTGCCAGCAGTCGAGCCGGGAGGGGGGAGCAGTTCTTC.

The V gene is TRBV6-5, the J gene TRBJ2-7; 8 bases line up with TRBD2. CDR1 is MNHEY, CDR2 SVGAGI, per germline. The junction had 17 bases not matched to a gene; V was cut back by 2 bases and J by 2 bases. The CDR3 loop spans 19 amino acids. The CDR3 region is CASSYTPLETSVRAYEQYF. As DNA, the CDR3 is TGTGCCAGCAGTTACACACCACTCGAGACTAGCGTGAGGGCCTACGAGCAGTACTTC.

This clonotype was detected a few times. This chain uses TRBV11-2 with TRBJ2-2; D gene unclear. Germline assignment: CDR1 SGHAT and CDR2 FQNNGV. This CDR3 contains 17 residues. Trimming stripped 5 bases from V and 0 bases from J, with 16 bases between. The DNA of the CDR3 is TGTGCCAGCAGCCGTAGGACCAGACAAACGAACACCGGGGAGCTGTTTTTT. Its protein is CASSRRTRQTNTGELFF.

This chain connects TRBV29-1 to TRBJ2-7, with D maybe TRBD2 (5 bases). Trimming took off 6 bases at V and 4 bases at J, with 22 bases between the two ends. Germline V gene sequence: CDR1 SQVTM, CDR2 ANQGSEA. The CDR3 runs to 15 residues. DNA for the CDR3: TGCAGCGTCCCCCCGGCGGCGGACGGCGGGTACGAGCAGTACGTC. Its translation is CSVPPAADGGYEQYV.

This clonotype was observed many times. The chain employs TRBV27 and TRBJ2-7; 7 bases align to TRBD2. The length of the CDR3 is 12 residues. With 2 bases clipped from V and 7 bases from J, the junction kept 2 bases outside the gene matches. Germline CDR1 is MNHEY and CDR2 is SMNVEV (reference sequence). The CDR3: CASSLREGEQYF. CDR3 DNA: TGTGCCAGCAGTTTAAGGGAGGGAGAGCAGTACTTC.

The rearrangement joins TRBV28 to TRBJ2-5; 12 positions match TRBD2. The V segment lost 6 bases and the J segment 0 bases; nucleotides outside the gene matches: 2. CDR1 MDHEN and CDR2 SYDVKM come from the germline V gene. CDR3 length: 15 amino acids. The CDR3 DNA reads as TGTGCCAGCAGGCGGACTAGCGGGAACCAAGAGACCCAGTACTTC. Its protein is CASRRTSGNQETQYF. The variable domain in full, with the rest retrieved from reference TRBV28 and TRBJ2-5, is DVKVTQSSRYLVKRTGEKVFLECVQDMDHENMFWYRQDPGLGLRLIYFSYDVKMKEKGDIPEGYSVSREKKERFSLILESASTNQTSMYLCASRRTSGNQETQYFGPGTRLLVL.

The chain links TRBV9 to TRBJ2-6; weak D call: TRBD2 (6 bases). The germline gives CDR1 SGDLS, CDR2 YYNGEE. The CDR3 covers 17 residues. The germline V and J ends were trimmed by 2 bases and 2 bases, with 14 bases remaining between them. The CDR3 coding sequence is TGTGCCAGCAGCGTCGGGTTGGCGGGGACTGGGGCCAACGTCCTGACTTTC. This translates into CASSVGLAGTGANVLTF.

The CDR3 loop reads CSALPFSSAAKQYF. The CDR3 DNA is TGCAGCGCCCTTCCTTTTTCTTCAGCCGCTAAACAGTACTTC. This chain connects TRBV29-1 to TRBJ2-7; no reliable D call. Germline CDR1 and CDR2: SQVTM and ANQGSEA. The CDR3 has 14 amino acids. Trimming stripped 7 bases from V and 10 bases from J, with 26 bases between.

This clonotype was detected only a few times. The V and J genes are TRBV7-9 and TRBJ1-2; D gene uncertain. The CDR3 spans 15 residues. Trimming took 5 bases from V and 8 from J, leaving 21 bases between them. Germline assignment: CDR1 SEHNR and CDR2 FQNEAQ (reference sequence). CDR3 residues: CASSLASRGPPGYTF. The CDR3 region has the DNA TGTGCCAGCAGCCTCGCTTCCCGCGGCCCGCCGGGCTACACCTTC.

This clonotype was seen more than once but under ten times. The chain has TRBV2 and TRBJ2-3; D might be TRBD2 (5 bases). V was clipped by 0 bases and J by 3 bases, with 16 bases between them. The CDR3 runs to 17 residues. Per the germline V gene, CDR1 is SNHLY and CDR2 is FYNNEI. DNA of the CDR3: TGTGCCAGCAGTGAAGCGAAAGCGGCAATGTGGACAGATACGCAGTATTTT. Its protein is CASSEAKAAMWTDTQYF.

This clonotype was picked up many times. This chain uses TRBV7-9 with TRBJ1-1; tentatively, D is TRBD1 (5 bases). Germline CDR1 SEHNR, CDR2 FQNEAQ (reference sequence). The CDR3 runs to 15 residues. V was pared by 3 bases and J by 4 bases, with 15 bases between. The CDR3 nucleotides are TGTGCCAGCAGCTTCGCTCATGGGACTTTCACTGAAGCTTTCTTT. The encoded protein is CASSFAHGTFTEAFF. The full variable domain, completed using reference TRBV7-9 and TRBJ1-1, is DTGVSQNPRHKITKRGQNVTFRCDPISEHNRLYWYRQTLGQGPEFLTYFQNEAQLEKSRLLSDRFSAERPKGSFSTLEIQRTEQGDSAMYLCASSFAHGTFTEAFFGQGTRLTVV.

The chain links TRBV27 to TRBJ2-7, with 9 positions matching TRBD1. Germline V gene sequence: CDR1 MNHEY, CDR2 SMNVEV (reference sequence). V dropped 6 bases and J dropped 3; count of bases not matched to a gene: 6. This CDR3 is built from 14 residues. The CDR3 DNA sequence: TGTGCCAGCAGCCAGATGACAGGGGGCTACGAGCAGTACGTC. This sequence encodes CASSQMTGGYEQYV.

Many counts were recorded for this clonotype. J is TRBJ1-5 and V is TRBV10-3; tentatively, D is TRBD1 (5 bases). The length of the CDR3 is 14 residues. From germline, CDR1 is ENHRY and CDR2 SYGVKD. Trimming took off 3 bases at V and 4 bases at J, with 10 bases between the two ends. The DNA for the CDR3 is TGTGCCATCAGTGACGTACAGGATAATCAGCCCCAGCATTTT. It translates to CAISDVQDNQPQHF.

A few counts support this clonotype. The chain recombines TRBV4-3 with TRBJ2-3; D gene ambiguous. Per the germline V gene, CDR1 is LGHNA and CDR2 is YSLEER. The CDR3 spans 16 residues. V was shortened by 0 bases and J by 4 bases, with 14 bases between the two germline ends. The CDR3 DNA follows: TGCGCCAGCAGCCAAGATCCAGCCCCCGCCCCAGATACGCAGTATTTT. This translates into CASSQDPAPAPDTQYF.